This TCR beta chain derives from a study of T cell repertoires in cytomegalovirus infection (dated by TCRdb to between 2017 and 2020). A note on the overall study: The HLA type of each donor mattered for the analysis, because public TCR beta signatures pointed to carriage of CMV infection along with the matching HLA type. Results the study describes overall, beyond this receptor: Carriers of CMV infection plus the relevant HLA type were discriminated by the cumulative frequency of public TCR beta family members in the study cohort and in an independent approximately 400-donor cohort. The ex vivo response was dominated by HLA-C-restricted CMV-specific TCR beta clonotypes, which also provided the single most frequent clonotype in two of eight donors.

Unmatched junction bases come to 13, with V trimmed by 6 bases and J by 1 base. CDR1 and CDR2, per the germline V gene (reference sequence), are MNHNY and SVGAGI. There are 18 amino acids in the CDR3, from cysteine to phenylalanine inclusive. Just CDR3 DNA is preserved here, 54 bases in frame from base 1. This clonotype was detected a few times. Which antigen it targets is not known. Within one base of it there is no much larger clone, and no base qualities were kept. The instrument given in TCRdb is Illumina HiSeq 1500. TCRdb trimmed the raw reads at Q25, called clones with MiXCR and kept productive beta chains. CDR3 protein duplicates are merged, each entry listing the most common genes and DNA. The sample table holds around 280,000 distinct CDR3 sequences, of which around 10% were seen once. The biggest ten clones account for less than 3% of the sample.

The TCR sequence derives from a human donor in good health (CMV status not recorded). Some clones in this sample may be carry-over from other donors' samples. The chain joins TRBV6-6 to TRBJ2-4; 9 bases in the junction line up with TRBD1. What was sequenced was PBMCs. The DNA sequence is TGTGCCAGCAGAATCGGCATGACGACAGGGGGGGCCAAAAACATTCAGTACTTC. This translates into CASRIGMTTGGAKNIQYF.